The sequence of this T cell receptor beta chain was determined in a study of CD8+CD57+ T cells in acquired aplastic anemia. About the research overall: Sorted cells (CD4+ and CD8+) yielded DNA amounts that averaged approximately 3.2 ug. The average read count for CD4+ cells in healthy donors was around 11 million. General observations from the study: Almost 30 shared CD8+ CDR3s appeared highly expressed within patients' immunodominant clones.

This clonotype has a count of ten or more. No antigen is known for it. Researchers used genomic DNA as the template to profile TCR beta VDJ and CDR3. TCRdb reprocessed the reads with MiXCR, giving one entry per CDR3 protein. The sample consists of 350,000 to 450,000 distinct CDR3 sequences, about two thirds of them appearing once. With 4 bases removed from V and 4 bases from J, the gap between germline ends came to 13 bases. CDR3 length: 14 residues. Looked up from germline, CDR1 is MNHNS and CDR2 is SASEGT. This clonotype originated in a human donor in good health, serving as a control. The chain combines TRBV6-1 with TRBJ1-2; D is uncertain. Input material: sorted CD4+, CD8+, or CD8+CD57+ T cells (not recorded which) from PBMCs. CDR3 sequence reads: CASSVGRTVYGYTF. CDR3 DNA: TGTGCCAGCAGTGTAGGAAGGACGGTCTATGGCTACACCTTC.